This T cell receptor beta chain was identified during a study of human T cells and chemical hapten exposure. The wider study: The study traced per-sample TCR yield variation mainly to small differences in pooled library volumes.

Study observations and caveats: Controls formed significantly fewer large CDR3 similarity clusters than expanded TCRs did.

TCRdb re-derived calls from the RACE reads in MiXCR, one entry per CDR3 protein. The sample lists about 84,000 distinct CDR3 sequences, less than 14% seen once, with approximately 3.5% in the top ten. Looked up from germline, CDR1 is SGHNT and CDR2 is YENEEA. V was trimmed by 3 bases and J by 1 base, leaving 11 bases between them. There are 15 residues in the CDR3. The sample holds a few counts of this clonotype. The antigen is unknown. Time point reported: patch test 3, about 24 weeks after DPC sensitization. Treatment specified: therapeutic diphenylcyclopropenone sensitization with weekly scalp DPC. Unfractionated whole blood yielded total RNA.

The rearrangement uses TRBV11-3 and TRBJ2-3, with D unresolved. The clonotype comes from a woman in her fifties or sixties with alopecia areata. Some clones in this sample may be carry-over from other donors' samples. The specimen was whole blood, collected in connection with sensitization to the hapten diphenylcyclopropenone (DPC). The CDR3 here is CASSFGLPGTDTQYF. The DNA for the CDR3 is TGTGCCAGCAGCTTTGGCCTACCTGGCACAGATACGCAGTATTTT.